One sample yielded the 29 T cell receptor beta chains listed below, sequenced in a study of blood T cell repertoires in COVID-19. The protocol was immunoSEQ multiplex PCR, while the TCRdb copy is restricted to in-frame clones and leaves out a portion. The repertoire consists of about 240,000 clones, with 80% to 90% occurring once and the leading ten covering 4.1%. The sequencing input was PBMCs or T cells enriched from blood (not recorded which). The receptors shown here come from a young woman who had recovered from COVID-19.

The chain is built from TRBV2 and TRBJ2-7, with D perhaps TRBD2 (5 bases). This CDR3 contains 14 residues. Per the germline V gene, CDR1 is SNHLY and CDR2 is FYNNEI. V lost 7 bases and J 2 bases, leaving 15 bases between the germline ends. CDR3 amino acids: CASIGVSTPYEQYF. CDR3 nucleotide sequence: TGTGCCAGCATCGGGGTTAGTACCCCCTACGAGCAGTACTTC.

The V call is TRBV11-2, the J call TRBJ2-3; 7 bases are a match to TRBD2. CDR3 length: 15 residues. The ends lost 4 bases at V and 3 bases at J; junction bases unmatched: 7. The V gene's germline CDR1 is SGHAT and CDR2 FQNNGV. The CDR3 region is CASSSLGGGTDTQYF. DNA of the CDR3: TGTGCCAGCAGCTCCCTTGGGGGAGGGACAGATACGCAGTATTTT.

The chain joins TRBV27 to TRBJ1-2; 7 bases are a match to TRBD1. The CDR3 runs to 14 residues. Germline V gene sequence: CDR1 MNHEY, CDR2 SMNVEV (reference sequence). The V and J ends lost 7 bases and 3 bases, in that order; junction bases with no gene match: 8. CDR3 sequence reads: CASKKTGWDYGYTF. CDR3 sequence (DNA): TGTGCCAGCAAAAAGACAGGGTGGGACTATGGCTACACCTTC.

The CDR3 DNA reads as TGTGCCAGTAGTTGGGGGACTAGCGGGAGTACTGAGCAGTTCTTC. It specifies CASSWGTSGSTEQFF. The chain combines TRBV19 with TRBJ2-1; 14 positions match TRBD2. The V gene end was trimmed by 5 bases and the J gene end by 9 bases; junction bases not matched to a gene: 6. There are 15 residues in the CDR3. Germline CDR1 LNHDA, CDR2 SQIVND (reference sequence).

The rearrangement uses TRBV19 and TRBJ1-2, with a possible D match to TRBD1 (5 bases). V was cut by 6 bases and J by 7 bases, with 15 bases left in between. CDR3 length: 13 residues. Germline values: CDR1 LNHDA, CDR2 SQIVND (reference sequence). The CDR3 coding sequence is TGTGCCAGTAGCCCCGGGGGGGGTTCTGGCTACACCTTC. Its translation: CASSPGGGSGYTF.

The genes are TRBV4-2 and TRBJ2-1; TRBD2 aligns across 9 bases. V lost 1 base and J lost 6; bases outside the gene matches: 7. Germline-derived CDR1 and CDR2 are LGHNA and YNFKEQ. The CDR3 length is 16 residues. CDR3 DNA: TGTGCCAGCAGCCAAGGGGTAGCGGGAGTGGCCAATGAGCAGTTCTTC. Its protein product is CASSQGVAGVANEQFF.

The CDR3 protein is CSVQGAETYEQYF. The CDR3 bases are TGCAGCGTACAGGGGGCCGAGACCTACGAGCAGTACTTC. J is TRBJ2-7 and V is TRBV29-1, with 9 positions matching TRBD1. The length of the CDR3 is 13 residues. Trimming removed 6 bases from V and 2 bases from J; junction bases left unmatched: 5. Germline CDR1 is SQVTM and CDR2 is ANQGSEA.

This clone was found once. CDR3 DNA: TGTGCCAGCAGCGTAGGCAATTCGTACGGAGCTAACTATGGCTACACCTTC. Amino acids: CASSVGNSYGANYGYTF. The genes are TRBV9 and TRBJ1-2; D unclear. Germline V gives CDR1 SGDLS, CDR2 YYNGEE. The CDR3 sequence is 17 residues long. Trimming cost V 0 bases and J 0 bases, with 15 bases left between them.

This clone has just one count. The chain carries TRBV7-3 and TRBJ2-7, with 7 bases that match TRBD2. J lost 0 bases, V lost 5 bases, and 1 base had no gene match. This CDR3 has 13 amino acids. Germline-derived CDR1 and CDR2 are SGHTA and FQGTGA. The DNA for the CDR3 is TGTGCCAGCAGCCGCGGGAGCTCCTACGAGCAGTACTTC. Protein: CASSRGSSYEQYF.

The chain uses TRBV5-4 and TRBJ2-2, with 7 positions matching TRBD2. This CDR3 comprises 15 residues. The V segment lost 3 bases and the J segment 7 bases; nucleotides outside the gene matches: 9. CDR1 SGHNT and CDR2 YYREEE come from the germline V gene (reference sequence). For the CDR3, the DNA is TGTGCCAGCAGCTCTCGAGGGAGGGGCAACGGGGAGCTGTTTTTT. It specifies CASSSRGRGNGELFF.

This chain links TRBV19 with TRBJ2-2; 10 bases agree with TRBD2. Germline V lookup: CDR1 LNHDA, CDR2 SQIVND (reference sequence). The CDR3 totals 14 residues. V lost 6 bases and J lost 4; bases outside the gene matches: 2. The CDR3: CASREREGTGELFF. CDR3 sequence (DNA): TGTGCCAGTAGGGAGCGGGAGGGCACCGGGGAGCTGTTTTTT.

This clone has only one observation. The chain is built from TRBV7-9 and TRBJ1-4; 9 bases are shared with TRBD1. CDR3 length equals 14 residues. The germline CDR1 and CDR2 sequences are SEHNR and FQNEAQ (reference sequence). V was clipped by 5 bases and J by 8 bases; unmatched bases: 6. CDR3: CASSQGQGREKLFF. CDR3 sequence (DNA): TGTGCCAGCAGCCAGGGACAGGGCCGAGAAAAACTGTTTTTT.

The chain is built from TRBV7-9 and TRBJ2-1; 8 bases agree with TRBD1. Looked up from germline, CDR1 is SEHNR and CDR2 is FQNEAQ (reference sequence). The CDR3 is 15 amino acids. V was clipped by 1 base and J by 7 bases; unmatched bases: 6. CDR3 DNA: TGTGCCAGCAGCTTAGGCTCCCAGGGGGCGAATGAGCAGTTCTTC. This gives the protein CASSLGSQGANEQFF. The full variable domain, with the rest looked up from reference TRBV7-9 and TRBJ2-1, is DTGVSQNPRHKITKRGQNVTFRCDPISEHNRLYWYRQTLGQGPEFLTYFQNEAQLEKSRLLSDRFSAERPKGSFSTLEIQRTEQGDSAMYLCASSLGSQGANEQFFGPGTRLTVL.

This clone was seen once. The chain uses TRBV7-9 and TRBJ1-2, with 9 bases lining up with TRBD1. CDR1 SEHNR and CDR2 FQNEAQ come from the germline V gene (reference sequence). With V trimmed by 0 bases and J by 5 bases, 1 base remained unmatched. The CDR3 sequence is 14 residues long. CDR3 sequence: CASSLATGGYGYTF. The CDR3 DNA is TGTGCCAGCAGCTTAGCGACAGGGGGATATGGCTACACCTTC.

This clone was counted only a few times. In DNA form, the CDR3 reads TGCGCCAGCAGCTTGGAGCCAGGGGGCGAGCGTCAGCCCCAGCATTTT. This codes for CASSLEPGGERQPQHF. J is TRBJ1-5 and V is TRBV5-1, with 8 bases that match TRBD1. From germline, CDR1 is SGHRS and CDR2 YFSETQ. The CDR3 totals 16 residues. V gave up 0 bases and J gave up 6 bases; unmatched junction bases: 8.

This chain links TRBV11-2 with TRBJ2-2; no firm D call. V gave up 2 bases and J gave up 1 base, with 5 bases separating them. This CDR3 has 14 amino acids. Germline V gives CDR1 SGHAT, CDR2 FQNNGV. CDR3 DNA: TGTGCCAGCAGCTTACACGGGAACACCGGGGAGCTGTTTTTT. It is translated as CASSLHGNTGELFF.

A few counts support this clone. This chain uses TRBV7-2 with TRBJ2-7, with D tentatively TRBD1 (5 bases). CDR1 is SGHTA and CDR2 is FQGNSA in the germline V gene. Trimming left V 1 base short and J 3 bases short, with 7 bases between. The length of the CDR3 is 13 residues. In nucleotides, the CDR3 is TGTGCCAGCAGCTTAGGACAGAACTACGAGCAGTACTTC. This translates into CASSLGQNYEQYF.

This clone was recorded only once. The genes are TRBV11-1 and TRBJ2-7; tentative D call: TRBD2 (6 bases). Trimming removed 4 bases at V and 8 bases at J, with 18 bases between. Germline V lookup: CDR1 SGHAT, CDR2 FQDESV (reference sequence). This CDR3 is built from 14 residues. CDR3 sequence (DNA): TGTGCCAGCAGCTCGGTAGCGGCCCCATCCCAGCAGTACTTC. It yields the protein CASSSVAAPSQQYF. The entire variable domain, with the rest obtained from reference TRBV11-1 and TRBJ2-7, is as follows: EAEVAQSPRYKITEKSQAVAFWCDPISGHATLYWYRQILGQGPELLVQFQDESVVDDSQLPKDRFSAERLKGVDSTLKIQPAELGDSAMYLCASSSVAAPSQQYFGPGTRLTVT.

The chain couples TRBV7-9 to TRBJ1-2, with TRBD1 matching over 9 bases. Germline V gene sequence: CDR1 SEHNR, CDR2 FQNEAQ (reference sequence). The CDR3 totals 14 residues. V was pared by 4 bases and J by 3 bases, with 3 bases of the junction left unmatched. Here the CDR3 reads CASSSNRGHYGYTF. The CDR3 DNA is TGTGCCAGCAGCTCAAACAGGGGGCACTATGGCTACACCTTC.

This sequence joins TRBV6-2 or TRBV6-3 and TRBJ1-1; D not certain. In germline, CDR1 is MNHEY, CDR2 SVGEGT. Trimming cost V 6 bases and J 4 bases, with 9 bases left between them. This CDR3 region has 12 residues. This CDR3 is CASSQELTEAFF. CDR3 coding DNA: TGTGCCAGCAGCCAAGAGCTCACTGAAGCTTTCTTT.

This clone was observed once. The chain has TRBV27 and TRBJ1-5; D not resolved. This CDR3 spans 14 amino acids. The germline gives CDR1 MNHEY, CDR2 SMNVEV (reference sequence). Trimming stripped 7 bases from V and 5 bases from J, with 15 bases between. The CDR3 coding sequence is TGTGCCAGCACCCCCTTTCTCGGGGATCAGCCCCAGCATTTT. Translation: CASTPFLGDQPQHF.

This chain connects TRBV3-1 (or the pseudogene TRBV3-2) to TRBJ1-2; the match to TRBD1 covers 7 bases. Germline V gives CDR1 LGHDT, CDR2 YNNKEL (reference sequence). There are 12 residues in the CDR3. The CDR3 DNA reads TGTGCGAGCTTACAGGGGACCCATAACTACACCTTC. Its protein is CASLQGTHNYTF.

V gene TRBV18 combines with J gene TRBJ1-5, with 10 nucleotides matching TRBD1. The trim removed 2 bases at V and 9 bases at J, leaving 10 bases unmatched. The CDR3 loop spans 16 amino acids. Germline CDR1 and CDR2: KGHSH and LQKENI. In nucleotides, the CDR3 is TGTGCCAGCTCACCATCTGGTGGGACAGGGGTCTCGCCCCAGCATTTT. Translation: CASSPSGGTGVSPQHF.

This clone appeared a single time. The chain uses TRBV6-5 and TRBJ2-1; 9 nucleotides line up with TRBD2. Trimming at V came to 2 bases and at J to 5 bases, leaving 4 bases not matched to a gene. Germline CDR1 and CDR2: MNHEY and SVGAGI. The CDR3 runs to 15 residues. CDR3 loop: CASSYGREGNNEQFF. CDR3 DNA sequence: TGTGCCAGCAGTTACGGGCGGGAGGGCAACAATGAGCAGTTCTTC.

The V call is TRBV6-6, the J call TRBJ1-3; possibly TRBD1 for D (5 bases). Germline assignment: CDR1 MNHNY and CDR2 SVGAGI (reference sequence). There are 14 residues in the CDR3. V lost 2 bases and J 0 bases, leaving 5 bases between the germline ends. The CDR3 DNA is TGTGCCAGCAGTTACGACAGCTCTGGAAACACCATATATTTT. Encoded protein: CASSYDSSGNTIYF.

The chain uses TRBV27 and TRBJ1-1; the D is unclear. CDR1 MNHEY and CDR2 SMNVEV come from the germline V gene (reference sequence). Trimming removed 5 bases at V and 1 base at J, with 8 bases between. This CDR3 has 13 residues. The CDR3 loop is CASSPKPNTEAFF. CDR3 nucleotides: TGTGCCAGCAGTCCTAAACCGAACACTGAAGCTTTCTTT.

The V and J genes are TRBV3-1 (or the pseudogene TRBV3-2) and TRBJ2-3, with 11 nucleotides matching TRBD2. V was clipped by 2 bases and J by 6 bases; unmatched bases: 13. The CDR3 runs 18 residues. Germline CDR1 LGHDT, CDR2 YNNKEL (reference sequence). This chain's CDR3 is CASSQSRLAGIRGDTQYF. CDR3 nucleotide sequence: TGTGCCAGCAGCCAATCCCGACTAGCGGGAATCCGCGGGGATACGCAGTATTTT.

This clone appeared a single time. The chain couples TRBV9 to TRBJ1-1, with 7 bases identical to TRBD1. The V segment lost 4 bases and the J segment 0 bases; nucleotides outside the gene matches: 3. The CDR3 length is 14 residues. Germline values: CDR1 SGDLS, CDR2 YYNGEE. Here the CDR3 DNA reads TGTGCCAGCAGCTCGGGACAGTTGAACACTGAAGCTTTCTTT. It encodes CASSSGQLNTEAFF. Supplemented by reference TRBV9 and TRBJ1-1, the full variable domain reads DSGVTQTPKHLITATGQRVTLRCSPRSGDLSVYWYQQSLDQGLQFLIQYYNGEERAKGNILERFSAQQFPDLHSELNLSSLELGDSALYFCASSSGQLNTEAFFGQGTRLTVV.

The CDR3 loop is CASSAARDRVDGYTF. The CDR3 nucleotides read TGTGCCAGCAGCGCCGCCCGGGACAGGGTTGATGGCTACACCTTC. The genes are TRBV9 and TRBJ1-2, with 9 bases aligning to TRBD1. CDR3 length: 15 amino acids. The ends lost 3 bases at V and 6 bases at J; junction bases unmatched: 9. CDR1 and CDR2 from the germline V gene are SGDLS and YYNGEE.